A selection of T cell receptor beta chains follows, all from one sample in a study of cytomegalovirus exposure and HLA in healthy donors. Repertoires were generated with immunoSEQ multiplex PCR, while TCRdb's copy carries only in-frame clones and drops some. The table lists about 240,000 clones, approximately 84% of them singletons. Sequencing was performed on PBMCs. The receptors were sampled from a woman in her twenties or thirties in good health and CMV-seropositive. Each CDR3 is given with its conserved first and last residue. The D gene is left open where the match is weak. Not every row has a clone size; where given, it reads once, few, many or a size class.

v_gene,d_gene,len,abundance,j_gene,CDR3aa,CDR3nt
TRBV19,-,14,-,TRBJ1-2,CASSIDRGYYGYTF,TGTGCCAGTAGTATAGACCGGGGGTACTATGGCTACACCTTC
TRBV7-3,-,13,-,TRBJ2-7,CASSLTRQGEQYF,TGTGCCAGCAGCTTAACGAGGCAGGGCGAGCAGTACTTC
TRBV2,TRBD2,14,-,TRBJ2-7,CASRDLAGVNEQYF,TGTGCCAGCAGAGACTTAGCGGGAGTTAACGAGCAGTACTTC
TRBV6-5,-,14,-,TRBJ2-7,CASSYGEPSYEQYF,TGTGCCAGCAGTTACGGAGAACCCTCCTACGAGCAGTACTTC
TRBV27,-,11,-,TRBJ1-2,CATRGYYGYTF,TGTGCCACCCGGGGGTACTATGGCTACACCTTC
TRBV5-1,TRBD2,16,-,TRBJ2-1,CASSLGSLAVYNEQFF,TGCGCCAGCAGCTTGGGTTCCCTAGCGGTTTACAATGAGCAGTTCTTC
TRBV28,-,15,few,TRBJ2-2,CASSRQGGNTGELFF,TGTGCCAGCAGTCGACAGGGAGGAAACACCGGGGAGCTGTTTTTT
TRBV30,-,14,-,TRBJ1-3,CAWSERDTGNTIYF,TGTGCCTGGAGCGAACGGGACACTGGAAACACCATATATTTT
TRBV13,-,15,-,TRBJ2-7,CASSLAGGGIDEQYF,TGTGCCAGCAGCTTAGCGGGAGGGGGCATCGACGAGCAGTACTTC
TRBV6-1,TRBD2,15,-,TRBJ2-3,CASSEIAGSTDTQYF,TGTGCCAGCAGTGAAATAGCGGGGAGCACAGATACGCAGTATTTT
TRBV6-5,-,16,-,TRBJ1-3,CASSYSSGSSGNTIYF,TGTGCCAGCAGTTACTCGAGCGGTAGCTCTGGAAACACCATATATTTT
TRBV5-1,TRBD2,17,-,TRBJ2-1,CASSSRTSGSLVNEQFF,TGCGCCAGCAGCAGCAGGACTAGCGGGAGTTTAGTCAATGAGCAGTTCTTC
TRBV10-2,TRBD1,14,-,TRBJ1-1,CASRNRGMNTEAFF,TGCGCCAGCAGAAACAGGGGGATGAACACTGAAGCTTTCTTT
TRBV12-5,-,14,-,TRBJ2-1,CASGLTAGRGEQFF,TGTGCTAGTGGTCTAACGGCGGGACGCGGTGAGCAGTTCTTC
TRBV7-9,-,18,-,TRBJ2-1,CASSLGSWGRVITNEQFF,TGTGCCAGCAGCTTAGGTAGTTGGGGCAGGGTAATTACTAATGAGCAGTTCTTC
TRBV5-8,-,15,few,TRBJ2-1,CASSPTDYLSNEQFF,TGTGCCAGCAGCCCAACGGACTACCTCTCTAATGAGCAGTTCTTC
TRBV5-1,-,15,-,TRBJ2-7,CASSGGTGSSYEQYF,TGCGCCAGCAGCGGGGGGACTGGGAGCTCCTACGAGCAGTACTTC
TRBV30,-,15,-,TRBJ1-2,CARLIFRDTNYGYTF,TGTGCCCGATTGATATTCCGGGACACTAACTATGGCTACACCTTC
TRBV2,-,14,-,TRBJ1-1,CASRPGGGVTEAFF,TGTGCCAGCAGACCCGGGGGAGGGGTGACTGAAGCTTTCTTT
TRBV30,-,13,once,TRBJ1-1,CAWSALRTGKAFF,TGTGCCTGGAGTGCACTCCGGACGGGGAAAGCTTTCTTT
TRBV6-1,-,14,once,TRBJ2-7,CASRRTAESYEQYF,TGTGCCAGCCGGCGGACAGCTGAGTCCTACGAGCAGTACTTC
TRBV23-1,TRBD1,14,-,TRBJ1-3,CASSGQAYGNTIYF,TGCGCCAGCAGCGGACAGGCGTATGGAAACACCATATATTTT
TRBV5-6,-,15,once,TRBJ2-1,CASSTLSSSYNEQFF,TGTGCCAGCAGCACACTTTCTAGCTCCTACAATGAGCAGTTCTTC
TRBV5-6,-,16,-,TRBJ2-2,CASSLESYANTGELFF,TGTGCCAGCAGCTTGGAATCCTACGCGAACACCGGGGAGCTGTTTTTT
TRBV5-1,-,17,-,TRBJ2-2,CASSLSQASGLAGELFF,TGCGCCAGCAGCTTATCACAGGCCTCGGGTTTGGCCGGGGAGCTGTTTTTT
TRBV19,-,15,-,TRBJ2-7,CASSRKPLSSYEQYF,TGTGCCAGTAGTAGGAAGCCACTATCCTCCTACGAGCAGTACTTC
TRBV30,-,15,once,TRBJ2-1,CAWTTGLSIYNEQFF,TGTGCCTGGACTACGGGACTCTCGATCTACAATGAGCAGTTCTTC
TRBV6-5,TRBD2,14,-,TRBJ2-7,CASRLAGVIYEQYF,TGTGCCAGCAGGTTAGCGGGAGTTATCTACGAGCAGTACTTC
TRBV27,-,16,-,TRBJ2-3,CASSLAGAPYTDTQYF,TGTGCCAGCAGTTTAGCAGGGGCCCCCTACACAGATACGCAGTATTTT
TRBV5-8,-,13,-,TRBJ1-5,CASSLTDNQPQHF,TGTGCCAGCAGCTTGACAGATAATCAGCCCCAGCATTTT
TRBV10-3,TRBD1,15,-,TRBJ2-2,CAIRGPDRVSGELFF,TGTGCCATCAGGGGCCCGGACAGGGTCTCCGGGGAGCTGTTTTTT
TRBV2,-,13,-,TRBJ1-5,CASSGDSNQPQHF,TGTGCCAGCAGTGGAGATAGCAATCAGCCCCAGCATTTT
TRBV11-1,-,12,-,TRBJ2-5,CASSGSGETQYF,TGTGCCAGCAGCGGGAGCGGGGAGACCCAGTACTTC
TRBV2,-,12,-,TRBJ2-7,CASSGGTYEQYF,TGTGCCAGCAGCGGCGGGACCTACGAGCAGTACTTC
TRBV2,TRBD1,14,-,TRBJ2-3,CASTGQGAADTQYF,TGTGCCAGCACGGGACAGGGGGCGGCAGATACGCAGTATTTT
TRBV27,-,12,-,TRBJ2-1,CASSPTRVEQFF,TGTGCCAGCAGCCCTACTAGAGTTGAGCAGTTCTTC
TRBV30,-,14,few,TRBJ1-1,CALTKGRTNTEAFF,TGTGCCTTGACAAAGGGCAGGACAAACACTGAAGCTTTCTTT
TRBV18,TRBD2,15,-,TRBJ2-1,CASSLAGGLGDEQFF,TGTGCCAGCTCGCTAGCGGGAGGATTGGGCGATGAGCAGTTCTTC
TRBV4-1,TRBD1,15,-,TRBJ2-1,CASSPGQGALNEQFF,TGCGCCAGCAGCCCTGGACAGGGGGCGTTGAATGAGCAGTTCTTC
TRBV7-8,TRBD1,15,-,TRBJ1-1,CASSLEGAKNTEAFF,TGTGCCAGCAGCTTAGAGGGGGCTAAGAACACTGAAGCTTTCTTT
TRBV28,-,15,-,TRBJ2-7,CASSFTFTSSYEQYF,TGTGCCAGCAGTTTTACGTTTACTAGCTCCTACGAGCAGTACTTC
TRBV5-1,TRBD2,16,-,TRBJ2-3,CASSLRLAESGDTQYF,TGCGCCAGCAGCCTAAGACTAGCGGAGTCAGGAGATACGCAGTATTTT